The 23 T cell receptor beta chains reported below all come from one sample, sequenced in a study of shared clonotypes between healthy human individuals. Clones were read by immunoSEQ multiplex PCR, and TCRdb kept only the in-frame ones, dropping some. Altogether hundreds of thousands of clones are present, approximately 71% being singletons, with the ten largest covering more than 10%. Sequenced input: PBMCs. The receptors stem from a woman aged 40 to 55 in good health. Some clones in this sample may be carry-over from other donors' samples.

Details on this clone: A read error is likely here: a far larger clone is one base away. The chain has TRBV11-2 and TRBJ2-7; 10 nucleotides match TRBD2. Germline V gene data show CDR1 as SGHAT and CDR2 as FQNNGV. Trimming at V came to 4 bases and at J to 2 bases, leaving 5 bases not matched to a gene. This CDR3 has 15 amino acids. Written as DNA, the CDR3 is TGTGCCAGCAGCTCCCCAGCGGGAGGGGCCTACGAGCAGTACTTC. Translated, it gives CASSSPAGGAYEQYF.

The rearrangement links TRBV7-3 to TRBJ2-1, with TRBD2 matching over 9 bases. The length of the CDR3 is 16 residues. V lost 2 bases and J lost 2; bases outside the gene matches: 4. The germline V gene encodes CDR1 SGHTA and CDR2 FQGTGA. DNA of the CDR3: TGTGCCAGCAGCTTACAAGCGGGAGGAACCTACAATGAGCAGTTCTTC. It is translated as CASSLQAGGTYNEQFF.

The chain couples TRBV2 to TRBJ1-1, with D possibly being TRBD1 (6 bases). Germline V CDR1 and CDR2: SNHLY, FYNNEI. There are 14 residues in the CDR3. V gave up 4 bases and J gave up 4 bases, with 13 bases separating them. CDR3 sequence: CASSGRGAGTEAFF. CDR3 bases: TGTGCCAGCAGTGGACGGGGGGCTGGCACTGAAGCTTTCTTT.

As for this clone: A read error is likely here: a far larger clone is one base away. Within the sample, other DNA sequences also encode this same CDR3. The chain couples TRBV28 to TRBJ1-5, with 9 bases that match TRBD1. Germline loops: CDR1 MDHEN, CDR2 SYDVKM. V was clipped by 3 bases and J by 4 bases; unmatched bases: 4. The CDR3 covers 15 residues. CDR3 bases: TGTGCCAGCAGTTTTGGGGACAGGGATAATCAGCCCCAGCATTTT. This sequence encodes CASSFGDRDNQPQHF.

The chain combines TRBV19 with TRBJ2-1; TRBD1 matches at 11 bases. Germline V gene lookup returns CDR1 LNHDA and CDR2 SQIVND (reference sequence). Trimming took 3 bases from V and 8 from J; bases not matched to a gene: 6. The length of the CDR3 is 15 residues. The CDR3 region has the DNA TGTGCCAGTAGTATCGGACAGGGGGCGATGGATGAGCAGTTCTTC. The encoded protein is CASSIGQGAMDEQFF. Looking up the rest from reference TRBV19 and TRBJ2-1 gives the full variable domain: DGGITQSPKYLFRKEGQNVTLSCEQNLNHDAMYWYRQDPGQGLRLIYYSQIVNDFQKGDIAEGYSVSREKKESFPLTVTSAQKNPTAFYLCASSIGQGAMDEQFFGPGTRLTVL.

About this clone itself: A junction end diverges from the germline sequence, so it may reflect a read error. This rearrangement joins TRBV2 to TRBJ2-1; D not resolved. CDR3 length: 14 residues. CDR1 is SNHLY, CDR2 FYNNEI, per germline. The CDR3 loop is CASSEQSSYNEQFF. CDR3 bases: TGTGCCAGCAGTGAACAGAGCTCCTACAATGAACAGTTCTTC.

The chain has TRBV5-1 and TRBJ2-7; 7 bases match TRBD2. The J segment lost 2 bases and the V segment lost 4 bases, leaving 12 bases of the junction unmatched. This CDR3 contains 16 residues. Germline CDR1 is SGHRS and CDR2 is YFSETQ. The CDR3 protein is CASSPEIILAPYEQYF. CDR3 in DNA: TGCGCCAGCAGCCCCGAGATAATACTAGCGCCCTACGAGCAGTACTTC.

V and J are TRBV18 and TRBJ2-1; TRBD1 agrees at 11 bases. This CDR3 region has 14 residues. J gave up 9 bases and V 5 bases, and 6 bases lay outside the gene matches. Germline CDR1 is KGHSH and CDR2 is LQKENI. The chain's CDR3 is CASSSRTGGFEQFF. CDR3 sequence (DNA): TGTGCCAGCTCATCCCGGACAGGGGGCTTTGAGCAGTTCTTC.

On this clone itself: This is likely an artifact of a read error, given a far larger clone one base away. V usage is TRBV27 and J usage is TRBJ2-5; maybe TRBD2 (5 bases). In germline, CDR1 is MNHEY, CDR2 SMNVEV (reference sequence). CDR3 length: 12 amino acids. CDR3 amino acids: CASSLSGETLYF. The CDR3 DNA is TGTGCCAGCAGTTTATCGGGAGAGACCCTGTACTTC.

CDR3 amino acids: CASSPGTGSYNEQFF. The CDR3 nucleotides are TGTGCCAGTAGTCCTGGGACAGGGTCATACAATGAGCAGTTCTTC. The rearrangement links TRBV19 to TRBJ2-1, with 9 bases fitting TRBD1. V lost 5 bases, J lost 4 bases, and 6 bases stayed unmatched. The CDR3 runs to 15 residues. CDR1 is LNHDA and CDR2 is SQIVND in the germline V gene (reference sequence).

CDR3 in amino acids: CASGETMSGYTF. The CDR3 DNA reads as TGTGCTAGTGGAGAAACTATGAGTGGCTACACCTTC. The chain is built from TRBV12-5 and TRBJ1-2; D is ambiguous. The CDR3 is made up of 12 amino acids. Germline CDR1 is LGHNT and CDR2 is FRNRAP. V was cut by 6 bases and J by 7 bases, with 12 bases left in between.

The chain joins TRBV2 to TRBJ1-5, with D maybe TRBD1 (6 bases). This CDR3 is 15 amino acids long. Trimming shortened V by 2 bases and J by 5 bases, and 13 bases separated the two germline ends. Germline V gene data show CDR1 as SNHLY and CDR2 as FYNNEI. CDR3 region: CASSEPGVGYQPQHF. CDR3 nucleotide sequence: TGTGCCAGCAGTGAACCAGGGGTAGGGTATCAGCCCCAGCATTTT.

The DNA for the CDR3 is TGTGCCAGCAGCTTGGCAGGGAGCCACTATGGCTACACCTTC. It codes for CASSLAGSHYGYTF. The chain uses TRBV7-2 and TRBJ1-2; D perhaps matches TRBD1 (5 bases). V was clipped by 3 bases and J by 3 bases, with 11 bases between them. The CDR3 is 14 residues long. Germline V CDR1 and CDR2: SGHTA, FQGNSA.

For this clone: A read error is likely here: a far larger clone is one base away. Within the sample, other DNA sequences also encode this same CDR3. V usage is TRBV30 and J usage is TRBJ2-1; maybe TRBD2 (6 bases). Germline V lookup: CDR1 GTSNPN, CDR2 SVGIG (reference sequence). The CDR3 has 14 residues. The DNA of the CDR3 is TGCGCCTGGAGCGCCTCCTGGGGGGACAATGAGCAGTTCTTC. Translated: CAWSASWGDNEQFF. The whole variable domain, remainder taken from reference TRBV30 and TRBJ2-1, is SQTIHQWPATLVQPVGSPLSLECTVEGTSNPNLYWYRQAAGRGLQLLFYSVGIGQISSEVPQNLSASRPQDRQFILSSKKLLLSDSGFYLCAWSASWGDNEQFFGPGTRLTVL.

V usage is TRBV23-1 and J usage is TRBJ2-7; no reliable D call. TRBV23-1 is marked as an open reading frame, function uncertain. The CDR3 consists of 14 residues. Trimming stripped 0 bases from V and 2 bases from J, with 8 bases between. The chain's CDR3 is CASSQSNCTYEQYF. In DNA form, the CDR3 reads TGCGCCAGCAGTCAATCGAACTGCACCTACGAGCAGTACTTC.

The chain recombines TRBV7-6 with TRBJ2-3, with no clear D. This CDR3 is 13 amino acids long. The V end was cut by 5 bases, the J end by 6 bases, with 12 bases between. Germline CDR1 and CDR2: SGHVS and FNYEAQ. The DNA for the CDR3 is TGTGCCAGCAGCATCCGGACGTCTGATACGCAGTATTTT. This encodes CASSIRTSDTQYF.

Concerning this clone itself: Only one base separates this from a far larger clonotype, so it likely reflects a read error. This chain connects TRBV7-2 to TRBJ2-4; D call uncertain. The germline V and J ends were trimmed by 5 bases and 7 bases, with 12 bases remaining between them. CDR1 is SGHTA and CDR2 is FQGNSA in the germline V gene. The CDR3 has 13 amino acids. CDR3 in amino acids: CASSNDGSNIQYF. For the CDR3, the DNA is TGTGCCAGCAGCAACGACGGGTCCAACATTCAGTACTTC.

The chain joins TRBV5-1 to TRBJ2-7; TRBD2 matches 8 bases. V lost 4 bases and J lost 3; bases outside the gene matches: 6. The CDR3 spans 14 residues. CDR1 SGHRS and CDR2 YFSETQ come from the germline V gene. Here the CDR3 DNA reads TGCGCCAGCAGCACTAATAGCGGGAACTACGAGCAGTACTTC. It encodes CASSTNSGNYEQYF.

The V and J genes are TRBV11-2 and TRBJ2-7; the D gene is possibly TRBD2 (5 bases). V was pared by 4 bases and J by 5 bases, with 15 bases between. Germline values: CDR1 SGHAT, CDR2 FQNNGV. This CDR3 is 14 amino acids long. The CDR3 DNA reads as TGTGCCAGCAGCTCTATTCGAGGGAGCGACGAGCAGTACTTC. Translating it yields CASSSIRGSDEQYF.

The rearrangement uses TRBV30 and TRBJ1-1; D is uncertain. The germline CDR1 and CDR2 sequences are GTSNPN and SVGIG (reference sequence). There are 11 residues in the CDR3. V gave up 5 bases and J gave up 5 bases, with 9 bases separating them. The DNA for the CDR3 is TGTGCCTGGCCCCGTTGGACTGAAGCTTTCTTT. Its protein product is CAWPRWTEAFF.

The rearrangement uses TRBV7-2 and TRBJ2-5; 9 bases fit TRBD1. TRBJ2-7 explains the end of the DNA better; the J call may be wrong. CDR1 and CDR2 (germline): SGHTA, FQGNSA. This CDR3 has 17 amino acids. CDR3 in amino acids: CASSLWPPGQGIYEQYF. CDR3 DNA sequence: TGTGCCAGCAGCTTATGGCCCCCGGGACAGGGTATCTACGAGCAGTACTTC.

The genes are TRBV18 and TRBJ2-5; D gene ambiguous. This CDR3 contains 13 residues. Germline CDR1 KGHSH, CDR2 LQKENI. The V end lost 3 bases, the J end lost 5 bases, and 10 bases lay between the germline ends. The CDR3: CASSPPQGETQYF. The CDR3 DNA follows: TGTGCCAGCTCACCGCCCCAAGGGGAGACCCAGTACTTC. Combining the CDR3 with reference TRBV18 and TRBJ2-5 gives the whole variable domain NAGVMQNPRHLVRRRGQEARLRCSPMKGHSHVYWYRQLPEEGLKFMVYLQKENIIDESGMPKERFSAEFPKEGPSILRIQQVVRGDSAAYFCASSPPQGETQYFGPGTRLLVL.

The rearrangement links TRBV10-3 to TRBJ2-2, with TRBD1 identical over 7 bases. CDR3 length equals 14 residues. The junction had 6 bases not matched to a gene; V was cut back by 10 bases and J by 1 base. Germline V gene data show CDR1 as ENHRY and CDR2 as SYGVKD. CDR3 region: CATRDRLNTGELFF. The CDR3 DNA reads TGTGCCACCAGGGACAGACTGAACACCGGGGAGCTGTTTTTT.